This TCR beta chain was retrieved from a study of PD-L1 blockade in urothelial cancer. About the study: Most of the 29 patients were men with bladder-origin urothelial cancer. Study patients had been treated with 0 to 3 previous chemotherapy regimens. Specimens of blood held a median count of approximately 150,000 T cells.

This CDR3 comprises 14 residues. Assay: immunoSEQ multiplex PCR; the TCRdb copy retains only in-frame clones and omits some. This sample carries around 40,000 clones, 80% to 90% of them seen once, and the ten largest clones take around 2%. The rearrangement links TRBV7-5 to TRBJ1-4; TRBD1, the table's D call, lacks a check against the DNA. TRBV7-5 is a pseudogene segment. The sequence came from a man aged 60 to 69 with urothelial cancer. Sequencing was performed on PBMCs, taken around atezolizumab (anti-PD-L1) treatment. The CDR3 bases are TGTGTCAGAAGCTTCGGCCAGGGTGATGAAAAACTGTTTTTT. As protein: CVRSFGQGDEKLFF.